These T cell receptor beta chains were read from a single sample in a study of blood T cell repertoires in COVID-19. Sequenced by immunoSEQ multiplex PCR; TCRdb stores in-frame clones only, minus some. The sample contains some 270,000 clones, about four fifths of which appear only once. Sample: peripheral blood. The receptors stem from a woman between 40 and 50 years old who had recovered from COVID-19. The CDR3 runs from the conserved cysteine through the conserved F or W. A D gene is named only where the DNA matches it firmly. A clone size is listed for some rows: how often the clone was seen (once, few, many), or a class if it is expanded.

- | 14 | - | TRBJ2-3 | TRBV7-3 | CASSPGVSTDTQYF | TGTGCCAGCAGCCCCGGGGTTAGCACAGATACGCAGTATTTT
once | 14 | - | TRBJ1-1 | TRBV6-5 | CASSYRRGNTEAFF | TGTGCCAGCAGTTACCGTCGGGGGAACACTGAAGCTTTCTTT
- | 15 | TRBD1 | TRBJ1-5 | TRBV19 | CASSHLTGGDQPQHF | TGTGCCAGTAGTCATCTAACAGGGGGCGATCAGCCCCAGCATTTT
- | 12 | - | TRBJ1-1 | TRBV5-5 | CASSLHSIEAFF | TGTGCCAGCAGCTTGCACAGTATTGAAGCTTTCTTT
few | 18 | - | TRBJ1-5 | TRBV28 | CASASDRLPKRGNQPQHF | TGTGCCAGCGCCTCGGATCGGCTCCCGAAGAGGGGCAATCAGCCCCAGCATTTT
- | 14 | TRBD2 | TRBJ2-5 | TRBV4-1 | CASSLGLAGTRRYF | TGCGCCAGCAGCCTGGGACTAGCGGGTACCAGGAGGTACTTC
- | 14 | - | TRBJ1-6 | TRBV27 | CASSLTSYNSPLHF | TGTGCCAGCAGTTTAACATCCTATAATTCACCCCTCCACTTT
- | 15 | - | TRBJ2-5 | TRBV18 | CASSPRGGRGETQYF | TGTGCCAGCTCACCAAGAGGTGGAAGGGGGGAGACCCAGTACTTC
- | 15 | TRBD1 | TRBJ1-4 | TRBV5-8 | CASSAGQGTNEKLFF | TGTGCCAGCAGCGCAGGACAGGGGACTAATGAAAAACTGTTTTTT
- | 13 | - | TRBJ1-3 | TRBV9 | CASSAYSGNTIYF | TGTGCCAGCAGCGCGTATTCTGGAAACACCATATATTTT
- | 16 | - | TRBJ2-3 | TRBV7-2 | CASSLDGPGGPDTQYF | TGTGCCAGCAGCTTAGATGGCCCGGGGGGCCCCGATACGCAGTATTTT
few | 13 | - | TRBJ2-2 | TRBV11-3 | CASSLGHLGELFF | TGTGCCAGCAGCCTAGGACATCTCGGGGAGCTGTTTTTT
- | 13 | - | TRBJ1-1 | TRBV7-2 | CASSRMAGSEAFF | TGTGCCAGCAGCCGGATGGCAGGCAGTGAAGCTTTCTTT
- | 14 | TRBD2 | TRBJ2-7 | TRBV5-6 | CASSLAGRRYEQYF | TGTGCCAGCAGCTTGGCCGGGAGGCGGTACGAGCAGTACTTC
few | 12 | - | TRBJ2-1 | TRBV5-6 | CASSLRHGEQFF | TGTGCCAGCAGCCTAAGGCACGGGGAGCAGTTCTTC
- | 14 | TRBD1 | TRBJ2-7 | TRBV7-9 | CASSPWDRVDEQYF | TGTGCCAGCAGCCCTTGGGACAGGGTCGACGAGCAGTACTTC
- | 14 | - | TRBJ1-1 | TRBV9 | CASSVVGANTEAFF | TGTGCCAGCAGCGTCGTAGGGGCGAACACTGAAGCTTTCTTT
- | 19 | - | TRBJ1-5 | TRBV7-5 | CVRSLDNVAGFGRHQPQHF | TGTGTCAGAAGCTTAGACAATGTGGCAGGCTTCGGCAGGCATCAGCCCCAGCATTTT
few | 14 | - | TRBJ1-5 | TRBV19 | CASNQARGNQPQHF | TGTGCCAGTAATCAGGCCAGAGGGAATCAGCCCCAGCATTTT
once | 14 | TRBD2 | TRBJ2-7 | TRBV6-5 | CASKPRGGVHEQYF | TGTGCCAGCAAACCCCGTGGGGGGGTGCACGAGCAGTACTTC
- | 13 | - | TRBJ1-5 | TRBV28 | CASYATLYQPQHF | TGTGCCAGCTACGCGACACTCTATCAGCCCCAGCATTTT
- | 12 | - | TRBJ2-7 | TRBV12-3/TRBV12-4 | CASSTRGYEQYF | TGTGCCAGCAGTACCCGCGGCTACGAGCAGTACTTC
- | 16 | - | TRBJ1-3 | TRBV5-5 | CASSTTDGSSGNTIYF | TGTGCCAGCAGCACTACGGACGGGAGCTCTGGAAACACCATATATTTT
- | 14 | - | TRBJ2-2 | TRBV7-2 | CASSLLVRTGELFF | TGTGCCAGCAGCTTATTAGTAAGAACCGGGGAGCTGTTTTTT
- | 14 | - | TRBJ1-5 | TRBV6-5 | CASSLNRINQPQHF | TGTGCCAGCAGCCTGAACAGGATCAATCAGCCCCAGCATTTT
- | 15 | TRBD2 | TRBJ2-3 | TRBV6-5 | CASRSPGGGTDTQYF | TGTGCCAGCAGATCCCCGGGGGGGGGCACAGATACGCAGTATTTT
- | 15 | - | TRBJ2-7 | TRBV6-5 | CASSKGTVGGYEQYF | TGTGCCAGCAGCAAAGGGACAGTGGGGGGCTACGAGCAGTACTTC
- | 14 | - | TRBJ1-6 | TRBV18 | CAGSPGTTNSPLHF | TGTGCCGGCTCACCGGGGACAACTAATTCACCCCTCCACTTT
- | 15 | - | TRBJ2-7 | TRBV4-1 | CASSQERVSSYEQYF | TGCGCCAGCAGCCAAGAACGGGTGAGCTCCTACGAGCAGTACTTC
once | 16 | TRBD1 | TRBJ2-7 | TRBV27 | CASSYRRGQGSYEQYF | TGTGCCAGCAGTTATAGGAGGGGACAGGGTTCATACGAGCAGTACTTC
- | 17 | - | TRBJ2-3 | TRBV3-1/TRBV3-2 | CASSQDYGIFFTDTQYF | TGTGCCAGCAGCCAAGATTATGGCATATTTTTCACAGATACGCAGTATTTT
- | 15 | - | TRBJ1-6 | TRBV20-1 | CSASMESSYNSPLHF | TGCAGTGCTAGTATGGAGAGCTCCTATAATTCACCCCTCCACTTT
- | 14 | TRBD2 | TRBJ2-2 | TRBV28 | CASIAGGNTGELFF | TGTGCCAGCATAGCGGGGGGGAACACCGGGGAGCTGTTTTTT